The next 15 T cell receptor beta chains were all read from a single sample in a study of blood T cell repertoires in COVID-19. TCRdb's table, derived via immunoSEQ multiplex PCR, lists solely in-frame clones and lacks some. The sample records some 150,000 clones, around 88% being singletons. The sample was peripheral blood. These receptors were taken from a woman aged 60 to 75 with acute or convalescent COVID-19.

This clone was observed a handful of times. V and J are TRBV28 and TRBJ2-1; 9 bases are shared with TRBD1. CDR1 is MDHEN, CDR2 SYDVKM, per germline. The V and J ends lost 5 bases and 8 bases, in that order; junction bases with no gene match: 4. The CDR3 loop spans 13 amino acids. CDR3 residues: CASSPGTGHEQFF. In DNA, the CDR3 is TGTGCCAGCAGTCCAGGGACAGGGCATGAGCAGTTCTTC.

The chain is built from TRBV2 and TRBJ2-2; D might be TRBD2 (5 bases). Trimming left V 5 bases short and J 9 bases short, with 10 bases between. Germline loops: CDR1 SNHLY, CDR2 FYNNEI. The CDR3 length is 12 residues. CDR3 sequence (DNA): TGTGCCAGCAGTTATGAGGGTTGGGAGCTGTTTTTT. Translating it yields CASSYEGWELFF.

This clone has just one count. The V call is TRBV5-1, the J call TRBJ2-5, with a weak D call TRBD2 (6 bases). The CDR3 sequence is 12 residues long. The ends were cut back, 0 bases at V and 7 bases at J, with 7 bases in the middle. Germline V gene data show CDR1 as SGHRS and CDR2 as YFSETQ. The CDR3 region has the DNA TGCGCCAGCAGCTTGGAGGAGGGGACCCAGTACTTC. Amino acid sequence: CASSLEEGTQYF.

The CDR3 region has the DNA TGTGCCAGCAGCCAAGGAGTGAGAACTGAAGCTTTCTTT. This encodes CASSQGVRTEAFF. The chain employs TRBV3-1 (or the pseudogene TRBV3-2) and TRBJ1-1, with no clear D. The CDR3 runs 13 residues. Trimming took off 1 base at V and 5 bases at J, with 8 bases between the two ends. Germline V lookup: CDR1 LGHDT, CDR2 YNNKEL (reference sequence).

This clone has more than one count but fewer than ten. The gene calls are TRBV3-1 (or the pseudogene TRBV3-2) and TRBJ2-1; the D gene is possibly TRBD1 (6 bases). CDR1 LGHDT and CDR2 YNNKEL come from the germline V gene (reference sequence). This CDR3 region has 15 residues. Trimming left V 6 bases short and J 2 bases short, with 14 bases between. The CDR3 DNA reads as TGTGCCAGCAGTCCCTCGACAGGCCCCTACAATGAGCAGTTCTTC. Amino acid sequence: CASSPSTGPYNEQFF.

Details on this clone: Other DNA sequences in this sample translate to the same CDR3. CDR3 sequence (DNA): TGTGCCAGCAACCCTGGGCAGGGCAATCAGCCCCAGCATTTT. It specifies CASNPGQGNQPQHF. The gene calls are TRBV2 and TRBJ1-5; D remains unclear. V gave up 7 bases and J gave up 2 bases, with 12 bases separating them. This CDR3 has 14 amino acids. Germline assignment: CDR1 SNHLY and CDR2 FYNNEI.

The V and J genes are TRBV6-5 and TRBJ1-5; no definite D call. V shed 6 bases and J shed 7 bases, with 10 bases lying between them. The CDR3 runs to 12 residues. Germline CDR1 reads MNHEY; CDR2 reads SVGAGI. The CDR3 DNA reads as TGTGCCAGCAGCTCCGGTCGGCAGCCCCAGCATTTT. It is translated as CASSSGRQPQHF.

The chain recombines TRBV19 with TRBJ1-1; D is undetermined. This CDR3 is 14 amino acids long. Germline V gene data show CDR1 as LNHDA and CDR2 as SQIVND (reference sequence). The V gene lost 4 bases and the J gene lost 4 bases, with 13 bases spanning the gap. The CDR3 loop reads CASSTLRQVTEAFF. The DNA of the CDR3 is TGTGCCAGTAGTACCCTTCGGCAGGTCACTGAAGCTTTCTTT.

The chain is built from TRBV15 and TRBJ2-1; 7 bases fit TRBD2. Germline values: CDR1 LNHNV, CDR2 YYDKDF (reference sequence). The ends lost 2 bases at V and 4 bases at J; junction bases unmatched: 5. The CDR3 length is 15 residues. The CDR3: CATSRPRGGYNEQFF. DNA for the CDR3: TGTGCCACCAGCAGACCCCGCGGGGGTTACAATGAGCAGTTCTTC.

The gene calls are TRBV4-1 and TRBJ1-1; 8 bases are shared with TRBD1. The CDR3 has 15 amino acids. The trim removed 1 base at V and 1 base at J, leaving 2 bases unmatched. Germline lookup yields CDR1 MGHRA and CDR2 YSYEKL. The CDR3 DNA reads TGCGCCAGCAGCCAAGGGGACAGGTGGAACACTGAAGCTTTCTTT. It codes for CASSQGDRWNTEAFF.

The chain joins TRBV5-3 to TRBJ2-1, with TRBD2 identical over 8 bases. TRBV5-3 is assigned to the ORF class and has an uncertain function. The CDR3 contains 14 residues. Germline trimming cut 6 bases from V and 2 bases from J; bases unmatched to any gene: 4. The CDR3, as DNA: TGTGCCAGAACGCTAGCGGGCACCTACAATGAGCAGTTCTTC. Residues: CARTLAGTYNEQFF.

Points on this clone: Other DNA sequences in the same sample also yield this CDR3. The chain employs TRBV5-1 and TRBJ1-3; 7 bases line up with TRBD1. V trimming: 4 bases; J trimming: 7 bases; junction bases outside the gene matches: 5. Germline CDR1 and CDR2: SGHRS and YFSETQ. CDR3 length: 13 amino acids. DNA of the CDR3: TGCGCCAGCAGCGACCAACAGGGGAACACCATATATTTT. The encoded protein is CASSDQQGNTIYF.

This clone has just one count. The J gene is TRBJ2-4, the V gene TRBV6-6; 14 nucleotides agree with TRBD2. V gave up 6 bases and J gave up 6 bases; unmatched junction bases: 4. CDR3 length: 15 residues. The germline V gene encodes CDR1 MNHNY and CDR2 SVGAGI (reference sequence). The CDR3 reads CASSRLAGGINIQYF. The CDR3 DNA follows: TGTGCCAGCAGCCGACTAGCGGGGGGGATAAACATTCAGTACTTC.

Here the CDR3 reads CASSLRQGEAYEQYF. The DNA for the CDR3 is TGTGCCAGCAGCTTGAGGCAGGGGGAAGCCTACGAGCAGTACTTC. The chain recombines TRBV5-5 with TRBJ2-7; 7 nucleotides line up with TRBD1. Germline V gene sequence: CDR1 SGHKS, CDR2 YYEKEE (reference sequence). Germline trimming cut 1 base from V and 2 bases from J; bases unmatched to any gene: 6. This CDR3 has 15 amino acids.

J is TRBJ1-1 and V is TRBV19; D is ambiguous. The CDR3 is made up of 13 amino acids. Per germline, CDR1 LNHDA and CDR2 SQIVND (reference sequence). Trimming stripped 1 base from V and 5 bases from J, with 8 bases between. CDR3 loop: CASSIVARTEAFF. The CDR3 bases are TGTGCCAGTAGTATAGTGGCGCGGACTGAAGCTTTCTTT.